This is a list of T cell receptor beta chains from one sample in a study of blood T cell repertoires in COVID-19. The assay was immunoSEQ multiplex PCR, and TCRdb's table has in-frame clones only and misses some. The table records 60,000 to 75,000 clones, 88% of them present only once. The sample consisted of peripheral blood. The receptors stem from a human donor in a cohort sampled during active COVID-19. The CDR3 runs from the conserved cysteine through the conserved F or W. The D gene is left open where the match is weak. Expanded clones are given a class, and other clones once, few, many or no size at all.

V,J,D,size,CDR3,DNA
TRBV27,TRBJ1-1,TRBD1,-,CASSLSQGAWNTEAFF,TGTGCCAGCAGTTTGTCACAGGGGGCCTGGAACACTGAAGCTTTCTTT
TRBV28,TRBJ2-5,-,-,CASTSSGSQMKTQYF,TGTGCCAGCACTAGTTCGGGGAGCCAGATGAAGACCCAGTACTTC
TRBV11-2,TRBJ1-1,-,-,CASSLAGGMNTEAFF,TGTGCCAGCAGCTTAGCGGGGGGGATGAACACTGAAGCTTTCTTT
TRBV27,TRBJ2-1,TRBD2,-,CASSLRAMTSGSYRNNEQFF,TGTGCCAGCAGTTTACGGGCTATGACTAGCGGGAGTTATCGTAACAATGAGCAGTTCTTC
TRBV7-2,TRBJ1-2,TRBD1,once,CASSSYDRDPYGYTF,TGTGCCAGCAGCTCTTACGACAGGGACCCTTATGGCTACACCTTC
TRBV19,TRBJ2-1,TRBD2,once,CASSMGGLAAPNEQFF,TGTGCCAGTAGTATGGGGGGACTAGCGGCGCCCAATGAGCAGTTCTTC
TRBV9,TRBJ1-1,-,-,CASSVGRNTEAFF,TGTGCCAGCAGCGTAGGTCGTAACACTGAAGCTTTCTTT
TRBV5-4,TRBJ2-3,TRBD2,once,CASSVSGRSTDTQYF,TGTGCCAGCAGCGTTAGCGGGAGATCTACAGATACGCAGTATTTT
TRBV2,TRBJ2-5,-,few,CASRRQPQETQYF,TGTGCCAGCAGAAGACAGCCCCAAGAGACCCAGTACTTC
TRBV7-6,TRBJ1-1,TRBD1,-,CASSVGTGANTEAFF,TGTGCCAGCAGCGTTGGGACAGGGGCGAACACTGAAGCTTTCTTT
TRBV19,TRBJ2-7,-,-,CASSQTGLSYEQYF,TGTGCCAGTAGCCAAACAGGGCTCTCCTACGAGCAGTACTTC
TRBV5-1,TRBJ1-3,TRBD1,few,CASSTGGSSGNTIYF,TGCGCCAGCAGCACAGGGGGCTCCTCTGGAAACACCATATATTTT